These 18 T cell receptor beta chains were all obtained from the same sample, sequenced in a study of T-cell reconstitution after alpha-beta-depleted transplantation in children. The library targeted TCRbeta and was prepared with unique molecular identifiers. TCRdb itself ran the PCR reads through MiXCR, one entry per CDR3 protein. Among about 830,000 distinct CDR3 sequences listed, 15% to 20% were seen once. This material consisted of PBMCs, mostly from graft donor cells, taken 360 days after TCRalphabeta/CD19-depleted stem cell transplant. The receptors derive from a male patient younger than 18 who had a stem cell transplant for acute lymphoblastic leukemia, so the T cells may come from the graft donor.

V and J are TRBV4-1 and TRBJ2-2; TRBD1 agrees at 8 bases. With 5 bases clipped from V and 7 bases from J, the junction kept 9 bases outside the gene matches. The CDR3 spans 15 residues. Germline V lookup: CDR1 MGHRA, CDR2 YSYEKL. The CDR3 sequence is CASSSRTGLSGELFF. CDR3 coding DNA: TGCGCCAGCAGCTCCCGGACAGGGTTAAGCGGGGAGCTGTTTTTT.

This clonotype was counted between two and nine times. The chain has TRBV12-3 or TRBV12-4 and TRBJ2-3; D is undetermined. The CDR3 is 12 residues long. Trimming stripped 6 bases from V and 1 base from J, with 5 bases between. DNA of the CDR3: TGTGCCAGCAGACCTGGCACAGATACGCAGTATTTT. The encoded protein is CASRPGTDTQYF.

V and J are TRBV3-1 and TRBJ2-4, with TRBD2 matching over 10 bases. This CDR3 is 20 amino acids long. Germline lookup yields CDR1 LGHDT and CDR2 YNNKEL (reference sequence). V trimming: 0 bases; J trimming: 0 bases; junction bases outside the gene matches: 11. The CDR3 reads CASSQEGELAGHIAKNIQYF. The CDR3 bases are TGTGCCAGCAGCCAAGAAGGGGAACTAGCGGGACATATAGCCAAAAACATTCAGTACTTC.

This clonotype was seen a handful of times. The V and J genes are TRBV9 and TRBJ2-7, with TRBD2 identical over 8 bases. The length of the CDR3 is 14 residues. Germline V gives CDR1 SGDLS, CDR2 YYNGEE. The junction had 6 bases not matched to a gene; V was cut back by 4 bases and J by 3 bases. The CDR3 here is CASSPGTSYYEQYF. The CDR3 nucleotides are TGTGCCAGCAGCCCCGGGACTAGTTACTACGAGCAGTACTTC.

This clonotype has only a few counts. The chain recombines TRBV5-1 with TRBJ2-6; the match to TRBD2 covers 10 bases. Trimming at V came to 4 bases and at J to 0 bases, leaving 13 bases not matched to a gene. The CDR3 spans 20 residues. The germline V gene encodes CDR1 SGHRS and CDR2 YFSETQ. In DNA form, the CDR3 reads TGCGCCAGCAGCCCCAACCCAGGACTAGCGGAGATCTCTGGGGCCAACGTCCTGACTTTC. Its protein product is CASSPNPGLAEISGANVLTF.

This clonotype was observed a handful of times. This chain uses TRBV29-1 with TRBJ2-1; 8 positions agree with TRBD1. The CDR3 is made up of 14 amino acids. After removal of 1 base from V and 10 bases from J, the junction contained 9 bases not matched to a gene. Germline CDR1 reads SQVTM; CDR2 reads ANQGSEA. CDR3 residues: CSVEGQGISGEQFF. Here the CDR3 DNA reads TGCAGCGTTGAAGGACAGGGGATTAGTGGCGAGCAGTTCTTC.

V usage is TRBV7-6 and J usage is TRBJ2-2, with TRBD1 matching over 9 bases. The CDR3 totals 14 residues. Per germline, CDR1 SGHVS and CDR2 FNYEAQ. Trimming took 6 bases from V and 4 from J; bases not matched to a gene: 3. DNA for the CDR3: TGTGCCAGCAGGGGACAGGGCATCACCGGGGAGCTGTTTTTT. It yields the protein CASRGQGITGELFF. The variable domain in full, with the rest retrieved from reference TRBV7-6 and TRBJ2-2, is GAGVSQSPRYKVTKRGQDVALRCDPISGHVSLYWYRQALGQGPEFLTYFNYEAQQDKSGLPNDRFSAERPEGSISTLTIQRTEQRDSAMYRCASRGQGITGELFFGEGSRLTVL.

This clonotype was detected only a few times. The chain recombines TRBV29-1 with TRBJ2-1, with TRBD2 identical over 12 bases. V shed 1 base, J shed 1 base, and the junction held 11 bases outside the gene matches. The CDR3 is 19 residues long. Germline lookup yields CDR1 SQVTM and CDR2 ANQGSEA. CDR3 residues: CSVEGRGLAGGRSYNEQFF. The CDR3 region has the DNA TGCAGCGTTGAAGGCAGGGGGCTAGCGGGAGGGAGGTCCTACAATGAGCAGTTCTTC.

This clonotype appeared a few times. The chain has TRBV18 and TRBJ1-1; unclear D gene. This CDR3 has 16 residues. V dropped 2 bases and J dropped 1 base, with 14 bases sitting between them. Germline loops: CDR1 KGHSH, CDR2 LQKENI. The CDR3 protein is CASSPVSWSPNTEAFF. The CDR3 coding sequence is TGTGCCAGCTCACCAGTTTCTTGGTCCCCGAACACTGAAGCTTTCTTT.

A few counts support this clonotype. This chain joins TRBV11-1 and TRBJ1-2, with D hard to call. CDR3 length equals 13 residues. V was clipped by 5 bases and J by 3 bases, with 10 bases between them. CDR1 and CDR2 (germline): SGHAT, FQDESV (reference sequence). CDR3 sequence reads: CASSPRGHYGYTF. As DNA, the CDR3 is TGTGCCAGCAGCCCCCGCGGGCACTATGGCTACACCTTC.

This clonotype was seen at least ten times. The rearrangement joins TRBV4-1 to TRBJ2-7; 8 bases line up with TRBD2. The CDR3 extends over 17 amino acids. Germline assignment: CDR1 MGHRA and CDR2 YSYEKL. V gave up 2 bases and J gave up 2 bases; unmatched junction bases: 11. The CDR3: CASSQLYISGGPYEQYF. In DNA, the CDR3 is TGCGCCAGCAGCCAACTCTATATCAGCGGGGGACCCTACGAGCAGTACTTC.

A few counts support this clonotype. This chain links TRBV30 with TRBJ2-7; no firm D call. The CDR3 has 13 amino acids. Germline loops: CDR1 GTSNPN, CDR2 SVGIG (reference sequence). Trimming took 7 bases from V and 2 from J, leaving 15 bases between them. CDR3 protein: CAFMPAAPYEQYF. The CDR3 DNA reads TGTGCCTTTATGCCGGCAGCCCCCTACGAGCAGTACTTC.

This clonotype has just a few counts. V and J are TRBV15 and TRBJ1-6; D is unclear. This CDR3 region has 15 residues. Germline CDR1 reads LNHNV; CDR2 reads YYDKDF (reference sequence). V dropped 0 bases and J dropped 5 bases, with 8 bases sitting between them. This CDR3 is CATSREAHNNSPLHF. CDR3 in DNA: TGTGCCACCAGCAGAGAGGCACATAATAATTCACCCCTCCACTTT.

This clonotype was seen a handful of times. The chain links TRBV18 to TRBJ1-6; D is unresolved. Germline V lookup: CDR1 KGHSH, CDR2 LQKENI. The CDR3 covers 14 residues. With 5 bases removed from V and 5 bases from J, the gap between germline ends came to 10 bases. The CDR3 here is CASSTDGDNSPLHF. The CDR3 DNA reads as TGTGCCAGCTCAACGGACGGAGATAATTCACCCCTCCACTTT.

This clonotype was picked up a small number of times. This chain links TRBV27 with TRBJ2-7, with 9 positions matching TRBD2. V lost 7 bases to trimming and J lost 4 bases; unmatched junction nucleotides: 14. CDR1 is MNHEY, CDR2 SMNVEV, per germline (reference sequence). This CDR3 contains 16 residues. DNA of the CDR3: TGTGCCAGCACGTCTAGCGGGACTCTGCCGGGGTACGAGCAGTACTTC. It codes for CASTSSGTLPGYEQYF.

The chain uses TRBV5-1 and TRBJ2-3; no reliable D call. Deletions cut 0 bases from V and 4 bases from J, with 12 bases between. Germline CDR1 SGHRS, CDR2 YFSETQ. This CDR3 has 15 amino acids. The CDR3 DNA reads TGCGCCAGCAGCTTGGCCGTTTATCTGTCAGATACGCAGTATTTT. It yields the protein CASSLAVYLSDTQYF. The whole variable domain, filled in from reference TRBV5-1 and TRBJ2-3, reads KAGVTQTPRYLIKTRGQQVTLSCSPISGHRSVSWYQQTPGQGLQFLFEYFSETQRNKGNFPGRFSGRQFSNSRSEMNVSTLELGDSALYLCASSLAVYLSDTQYFGPGTRLTVL.

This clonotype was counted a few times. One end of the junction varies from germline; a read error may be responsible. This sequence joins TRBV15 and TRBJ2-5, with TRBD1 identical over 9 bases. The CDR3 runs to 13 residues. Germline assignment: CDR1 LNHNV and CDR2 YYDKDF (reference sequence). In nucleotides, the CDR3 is TGTGCCACCAGCTATAATTTCGGACAGGGGAGGCACTTC. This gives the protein CATSYNFGQGRHF.

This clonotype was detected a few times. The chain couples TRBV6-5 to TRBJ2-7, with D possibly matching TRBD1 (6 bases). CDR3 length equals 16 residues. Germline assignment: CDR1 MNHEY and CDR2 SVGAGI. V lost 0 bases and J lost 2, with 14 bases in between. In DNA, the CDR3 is TGTGCCAGCAGTTACTCGGGGGCCACTAACCCCTACGAGCAGTACTTC. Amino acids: CASSYSGATNPYEQYF.